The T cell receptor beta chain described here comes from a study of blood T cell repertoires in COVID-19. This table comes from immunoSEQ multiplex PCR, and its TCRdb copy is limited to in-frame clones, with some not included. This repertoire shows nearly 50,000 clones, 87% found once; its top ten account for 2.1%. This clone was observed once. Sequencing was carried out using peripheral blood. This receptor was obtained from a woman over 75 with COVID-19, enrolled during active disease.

Written as DNA, the CDR3 is TGCGCCTCCAAGGGAGGGACAGGCTTCTCCTACGAGCAGTACTTC. Translated: CASKGGTGFSYEQYF. This chain links TRBV10-2 with TRBJ2-7, with TRBD1 as a possible D gene (8 bases). CDR3 length equals 15 residues. Trimming pared 11 bases from V and 0 bases from J, leaving 20 bases between. Germline CDR1 WSHSY, CDR2 SAAADI.